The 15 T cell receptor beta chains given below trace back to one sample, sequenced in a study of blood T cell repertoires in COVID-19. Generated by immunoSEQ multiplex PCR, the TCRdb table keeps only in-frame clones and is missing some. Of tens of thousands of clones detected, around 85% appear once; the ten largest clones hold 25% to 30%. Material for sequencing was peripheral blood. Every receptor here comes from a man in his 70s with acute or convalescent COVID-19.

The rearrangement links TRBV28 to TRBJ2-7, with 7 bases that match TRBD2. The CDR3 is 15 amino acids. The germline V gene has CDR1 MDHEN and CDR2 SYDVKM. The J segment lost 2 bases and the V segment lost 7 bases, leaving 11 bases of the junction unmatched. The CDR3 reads CASMQPGGSAYEQYF. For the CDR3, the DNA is TGTGCCAGCATGCAGCCGGGGGGTTCCGCCTACGAGCAGTACTTC.

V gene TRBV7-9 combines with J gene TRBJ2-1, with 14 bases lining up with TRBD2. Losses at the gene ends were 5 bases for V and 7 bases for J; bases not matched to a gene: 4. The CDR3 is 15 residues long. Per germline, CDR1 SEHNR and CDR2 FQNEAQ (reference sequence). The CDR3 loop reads CASSDRTSGRNEQFF. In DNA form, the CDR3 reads TGTGCCAGCAGCGACCGGACTAGCGGGAGGAATGAGCAGTTCTTC.

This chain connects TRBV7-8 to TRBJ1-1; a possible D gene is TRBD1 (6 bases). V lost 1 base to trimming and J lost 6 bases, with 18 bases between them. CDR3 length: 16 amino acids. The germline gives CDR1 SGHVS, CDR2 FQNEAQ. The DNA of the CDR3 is TGTGCCAGCAGCTTAGATTTTCGGGGGGCGCGATCTGAAGCTTTCTTT. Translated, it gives CASSLDFRGARSEAFF.

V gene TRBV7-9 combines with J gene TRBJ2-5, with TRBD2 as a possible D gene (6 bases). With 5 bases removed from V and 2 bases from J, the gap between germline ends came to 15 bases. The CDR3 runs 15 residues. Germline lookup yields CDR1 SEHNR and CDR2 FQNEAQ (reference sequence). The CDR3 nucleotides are TGTGCCAGCAGCGCGGGACGGCAGACACAAGAGACCCAGTACTTC. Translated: CASSAGRQTQETQYF.

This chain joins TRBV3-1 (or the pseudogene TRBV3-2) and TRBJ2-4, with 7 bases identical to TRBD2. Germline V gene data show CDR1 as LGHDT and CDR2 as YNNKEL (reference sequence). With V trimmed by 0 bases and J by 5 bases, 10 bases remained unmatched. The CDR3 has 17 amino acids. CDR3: CASSQEGGRFFQNIQYF. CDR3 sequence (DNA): TGTGCCAGCAGCCAAGAAGGCGGGAGATTTTTCCAAAACATTCAGTACTTC.

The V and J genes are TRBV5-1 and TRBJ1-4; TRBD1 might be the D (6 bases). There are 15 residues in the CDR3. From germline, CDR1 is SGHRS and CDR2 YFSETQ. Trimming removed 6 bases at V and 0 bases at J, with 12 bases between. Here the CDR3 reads CASTDDRTTNEKLFF. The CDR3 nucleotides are TGCGCCAGCACCGACGACAGGACAACTAATGAAAAACTGTTTTTT.

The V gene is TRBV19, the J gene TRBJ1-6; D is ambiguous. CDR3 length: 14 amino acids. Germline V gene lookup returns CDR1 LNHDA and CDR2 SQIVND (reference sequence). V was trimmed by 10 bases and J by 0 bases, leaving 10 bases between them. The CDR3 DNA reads TGTGCCACCCGGTTTAGCTCCTATAATTCACCCCTCCACTTT. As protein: CATRFSSYNSPLHF.

In DNA, the CDR3 is TGTGCCAGCAGTGAGAGCTCTGGAAACACCATATATTTT. Translated: CASSESSGNTIYF. The chain links TRBV3-1 (or the pseudogene TRBV3-2) to TRBJ1-3; D is ambiguous. Germline CDR1 reads LGHDT; CDR2 reads YNNKEL (reference sequence). The CDR3 runs to 13 residues. V lost 6 bases to trimming and J lost 0 bases, with 6 bases between them.

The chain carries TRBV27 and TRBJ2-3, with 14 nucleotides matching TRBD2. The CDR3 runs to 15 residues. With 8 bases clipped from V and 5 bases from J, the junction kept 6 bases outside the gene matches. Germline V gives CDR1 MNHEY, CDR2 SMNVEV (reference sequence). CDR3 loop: CASQGLAGVLDTQYF. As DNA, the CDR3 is TGTGCCAGCCAGGGACTAGCGGGAGTTTTAGATACGCAGTATTTT.

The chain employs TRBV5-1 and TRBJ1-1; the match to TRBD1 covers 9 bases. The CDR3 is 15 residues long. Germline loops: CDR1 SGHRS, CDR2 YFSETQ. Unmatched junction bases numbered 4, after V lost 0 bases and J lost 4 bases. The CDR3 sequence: CASSLGGQGITEAFF. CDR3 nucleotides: TGCGCCAGCAGCTTGGGGGGACAGGGAATCACTGAAGCTTTCTTT.

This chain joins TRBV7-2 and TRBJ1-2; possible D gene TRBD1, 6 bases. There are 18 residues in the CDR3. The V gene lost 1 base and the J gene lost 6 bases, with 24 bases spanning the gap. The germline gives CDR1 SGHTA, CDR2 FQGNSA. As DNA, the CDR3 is TGTGCCAGCAGCTTAGATCCTGGGCGGGGGGCCGCTAGGGATGGCTACACCTTC. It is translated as CASSLDPGRGAARDGYTF. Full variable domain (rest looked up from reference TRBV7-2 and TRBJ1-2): GAGVSQSPSNKVTEKGKDVELRCDPISGHTALYWYRQSLGQGLEFLIYFQGNSAPDKSGLPSDRFSAERTGGSVSTLTIQRTQQEDSAVYLCASSLDPGRGAARDGYTFGSGTRLTVV.

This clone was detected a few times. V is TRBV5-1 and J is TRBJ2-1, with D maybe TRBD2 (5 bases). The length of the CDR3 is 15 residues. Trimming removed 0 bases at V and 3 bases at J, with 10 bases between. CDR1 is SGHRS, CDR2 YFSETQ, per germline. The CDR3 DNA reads TGCGCCAGCAGCTTGGTGGCCGGAGGCTACAATGAGCAGTTCTTC. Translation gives CASSLVAGGYNEQFF.

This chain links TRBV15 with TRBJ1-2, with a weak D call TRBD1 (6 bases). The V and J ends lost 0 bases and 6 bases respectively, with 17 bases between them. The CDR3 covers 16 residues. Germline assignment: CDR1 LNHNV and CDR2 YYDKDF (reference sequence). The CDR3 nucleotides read TGTGCCACCAGCAGAGAGAGGCAGGGGCCCCGAAATGGCTACACCTTC. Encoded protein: CATSRERQGPRNGYTF.

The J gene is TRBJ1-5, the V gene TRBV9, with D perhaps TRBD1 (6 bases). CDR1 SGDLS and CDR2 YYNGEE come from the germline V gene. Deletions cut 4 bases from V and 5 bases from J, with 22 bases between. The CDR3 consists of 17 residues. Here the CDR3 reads CASSPGGGRGFDQPQHF. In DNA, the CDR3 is TGTGCCAGCAGCCCCGGGGGGGGGCGCGGATTCGATCAGCCCCAGCATTTT.

The CDR3 DNA sequence: TGCGCCAGCAGCCAAGGGCTAGCGGAGCCCGGGGAGCTGTTTTTT. It codes for CASSQGLAEPGELFF. The chain combines TRBV4-1 with TRBJ2-2; 7 bases align to TRBD2. The CDR3 has 15 amino acids. V shed 1 base, J shed 6 bases, and the junction held 5 bases outside the gene matches. Per the germline V gene, CDR1 is MGHRA and CDR2 is YSYEKL.